The 12 T cell receptor beta chains reported below all come from one sample, sequenced in a study of blood T cell repertoires in COVID-19. Sequenced by immunoSEQ multiplex PCR; TCRdb stores in-frame clones only, minus some. The table has about 300,000 clones, 75% to 90% seen once. Sequencing was performed on PBMCs or T cells enriched from blood (not recorded which). The receptors come from a woman aged 25 to 45 who had been exposed to COVID-19.

The chain couples TRBV18 to TRBJ2-5; D is possibly TRBD2 (6 bases). Germline V CDR1 and CDR2: KGHSH, LQKENI. V was cut by 6 bases and J by 1 base, with 12 bases left in between. The CDR3 is 14 residues long. In nucleotides, the CDR3 is TGTGCCAGCTCTCTCGGAGGGGCCCAAGAGACCCAGTACTTC. It encodes CASSLGGAQETQYF. The whole variable domain, remainder taken from reference TRBV18 and TRBJ2-5, is NAGVMQNPRHLVRRRGQEARLRCSPMKGHSHVYWYRQLPEEGLKFMVYLQKENIIDESGMPKERFSAEFPKEGPSILRIQQVVRGDSAAYFCASSLGGAQETQYFGPGTRLLVL.

This clone has a single count. The chain links TRBV28 to TRBJ1-2; 12 positions match TRBD1. V trimming: 3 bases; J trimming: 5 bases; junction bases outside the gene matches: 10. CDR3 size: 17 residues. Germline V gives CDR1 MDHEN, CDR2 SYDVKM. In DNA, the CDR3 is TGTGCCAGCAGTTTGACGGCGAGGGACAGGGGGCATTATGGCTACACCTTC. Translated: CASSLTARDRGHYGYTF.

The chain recombines TRBV7-9 with TRBJ1-6; the D gene is possibly TRBD1 (5 bases). The germline gives CDR1 SEHNR, CDR2 FQNEAQ (reference sequence). The CDR3 contains 14 residues. Trimming pared 1 base from V and 9 bases from J, leaving 10 bases between. The CDR3 bases are TGTGCCAGCAGCTTAGGGCAGCAGGGTTCACCCCTCCACTTT. The encoded protein is CASSLGQQGSPLHF.

The rearrangement links TRBV6-5 to TRBJ2-7; 8 bases align to TRBD1. This CDR3 contains 15 residues. CDR1 and CDR2 from the germline V gene are MNHEY and SVGAGI. V was clipped by 0 bases and J by 6 bases; unmatched bases: 7. The DNA of the CDR3 is TGTGCCAGCAGTTACTCGAACAGGGGGGCGCGCGAGCAGTACTTC. Translating gives CASSYSNRGAREQYF.

The chain couples TRBV27 to TRBJ2-3; TRBD1 matches at 8 bases. CDR1 MNHEY and CDR2 SMNVEV come from the germline V gene (reference sequence). The CDR3 sequence is 14 residues long. V was pared by 4 bases and J by 5 bases, with 5 bases of the junction left unmatched. Here the CDR3 DNA reads TGTGCCAGCAGTTGGGGCAGGGGGCGAGATACGCAGTATTTT. Protein product: CASSWGRGRDTQYF.

The J gene is TRBJ2-5, the V gene TRBV6-6; 7 bases are shared with TRBD1. The germline gives CDR1 MNHNY, CDR2 SVGAGI (reference sequence). The CDR3 is 15 amino acids. J gave up 5 bases and V 2 bases, and 8 bases lay outside the gene matches. CDR3 nucleotide sequence: TGTGCCAGCAGTTACGAAGGGGGCCGGGTGGAGACCCAGTACTTC. As protein: CASSYEGGRVETQYF.

This clone was recorded once. The V and J genes are TRBV4-1 and TRBJ2-7, with 9 bases that match TRBD2. Germline assignment: CDR1 MGHRA and CDR2 YSYEKL. Trimming removed 4 bases from V and 5 bases from J; junction bases left unmatched: 9. CDR3 size: 15 residues. This CDR3 is CASSLLAGVRNEQYF. The CDR3, as DNA: TGCGCCAGCAGCCTATTAGCGGGAGTTAGGAACGAGCAGTACTTC.

The rearrangement joins TRBV11-3 to TRBJ2-7; 8 bases match TRBD1. The length of the CDR3 is 14 residues. Germline V gene sequence: CDR1 SGHNT, CDR2 YENEEA. Trimming cost V 5 bases and J 2 bases; bases outside gene matches: 5. CDR3 DNA: TGTGCCAGCAGCCAACAGGGGGGAACCTACGAGCAGTACTTC. Its protein is CASSQQGGTYEQYF.

The chain is built from TRBV5-6 and TRBJ2-7; possible D gene TRBD2, 8 bases. The V end was cut by 4 bases, the J end by 9 bases, with 20 bases between. The CDR3 runs 14 residues. Looked up from germline, CDR1 is SGHDT and CDR2 is YYEEEE. This chain's CDR3 is CASSPPFGRGRQYF. The CDR3 bases are TGTGCCAGCAGCCCTCCGTTCGGGAGGGGGCGGCAGTACTTC.

This clone showed up just once. J is TRBJ1-4 and V is TRBV5-4; the D gene is possibly TRBD1 (5 bases). V gave up 4 bases and J gave up 3 bases, with 10 bases separating them. This CDR3 spans 14 amino acids. Germline CDR1 reads SGHNT; CDR2 reads YYREEE (reference sequence). For the CDR3, the DNA is TGTGCCAGCAGCAGGGGTGCGGCTAATGAAAAACTGTTTTTT. It encodes CASSRGAANEKLFF.

The chain has TRBV7-2 and TRBJ1-3; D is unclear. The CDR3 extends over 15 amino acids. The germline CDR1 and CDR2 sequences are SGHTA and FQGNSA. Trimming pared 5 bases from V and 0 bases from J, leaving 11 bases between. CDR3 bases: TGTGCCAGCAGCCCCGACTCGAGCTCTGGAAACACCATATATTTT. Protein product: CASSPDSSSGNTIYF. Supplemented by reference TRBV7-2 and TRBJ1-3, the full variable domain reads GAGVSQSPSNKVTEKGKDVELRCDPISGHTALYWYRQSLGQGLEFLIYFQGNSAPDKSGLPSDRFSAERTGGSVSTLTIQRTQQEDSAVYLCASSPDSSSGNTIYFGEGSWLTVV.

This chain links TRBV20-1 with TRBJ1-4; D gene unclear. V lost 4 bases and J 8 bases, leaving 8 bases between the germline ends. The germline CDR1 and CDR2 sequences are DFQATT and SNEGSKA (reference sequence). There are 11 residues in the CDR3. CDR3 coding DNA: TGCAGTGCTACGAGGGCCGAAAAACTGTTTTTT. Its translation is CSATRAEKLFF.